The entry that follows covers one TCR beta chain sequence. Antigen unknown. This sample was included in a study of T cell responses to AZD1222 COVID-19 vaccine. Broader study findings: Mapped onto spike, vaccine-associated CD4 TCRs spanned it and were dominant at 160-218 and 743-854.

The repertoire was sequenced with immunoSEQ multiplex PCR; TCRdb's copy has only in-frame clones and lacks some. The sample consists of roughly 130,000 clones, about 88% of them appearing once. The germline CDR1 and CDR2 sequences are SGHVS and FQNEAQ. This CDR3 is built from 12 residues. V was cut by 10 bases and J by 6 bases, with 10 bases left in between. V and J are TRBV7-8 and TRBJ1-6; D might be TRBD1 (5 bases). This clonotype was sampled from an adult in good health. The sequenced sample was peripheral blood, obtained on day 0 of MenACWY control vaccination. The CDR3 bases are TGTGCCACCCTGGGGGTTAATTCACCCCTCCACTTT. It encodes CATLGVNSPLHF.